This TCR beta chain comes out of a study of beta chain features in type 1 diabetes. Findings of the study overall: In every one of the four CD4+ subsets, TCRB CDR3s were moderately but significantly shorter in Type 1 diabetes patients.

This clone came up a few times. What it binds is not known. Germline values: CDR1 SGHRS, CDR2 YFSETQ. This CDR3 contains 15 residues. The V and J ends lost 0 bases and 5 bases respectively, with 12 bases between them. TCRB transcripts that were expressed got sequenced, as all of the isolated RNA had been reverse transcribed. Assay used: immunoSEQ multiplex PCR; TCRdb lists only in-frame clones, some missing. The sample consists of about 740,000 clones, roughly 13% of them appearing once. The clonotype comes from a man younger than 35 with type 1 diabetes. The material sequenced was naive CD4+ T cells from blood. The chain uses TRBV5-1 and TRBJ2-4; D gene uncertain. CDR3 nucleotide sequence: TGCGCCAGCAGCTTGGGTGATCACAGACAAAACATTCAGTACTTC. As protein: CASSLGDHRQNIQYF.